A selection of T cell receptor beta chains follows, all from one sample in a study of T cell repertoires in cytomegalovirus infection. Their recognized antigens are unknown. TCRdb re-analysed the reads in MiXCR, keeping a single row per CDR3 protein. The table shows approximately 340,000 distinct CDR3 sequences, with approximately 32% occurring only once. The starting material was cultured PBMCs, obtained from culture after CMV antigen stimulation. The receptors originated from a human donor in good health (CMV status not recorded). Some clones in this sample may be carry-over from other donors' samples. CDR3s include the opening cysteine and the closing phenylalanine or tryptophan. The D gene is left open where the match is weak. Some rows mark clone size as missing; the rest say once, few, many or name a class of expanded clone.

J gene: TRBJ1-4
clone size: many
D gene: TRBD1
V gene: TRBV7-9
CDR3 length: 14
CDR3 DNA: TGTGCCAGCAGCGCGGGACAGGGCGAGGCAAAACTGTTTTTT
CDR3 protein: CASSAGQGEAKLFF

J gene: TRBJ1-1
clone size: many
D gene: -
V gene: TRBV11-2
CDR3 length: 14
CDR3 DNA: TGTGCCAGCAGCTTAGGATCCAGAGACGACCAAGCTTTCTTT
CDR3 protein: CASSLGSRDDQAFF

J gene: TRBJ1-1
clone size: few
D gene: TRBD1
V gene: TRBV6-5
CDR3 length: 15
CDR3 DNA: TGTGCCAGCATTAAACCGACAGGGGCAAACACTGAAGCTTTCTTT
CDR3 protein: CASIKPTGANTEAFF

J gene: TRBJ1-4
clone size: -
D gene: TRBD1
V gene: TRBV2
CDR3 length: 16
CDR3 DNA: TGTGCCAGCACTACAACAGGGACAGGATTTAATGAAAAACTGTTTTTT
CDR3 protein: CASTTTGTGFNEKLFF

J gene: TRBJ1-2
clone size: -
D gene: -
V gene: TRBV19
CDR3 length: 15
CDR3 DNA: TGTGCCAGCCGGAATGCGGGAGTACCTACCTATGGCTACACCTTC
CDR3 protein: CASRNAGVPTYGYTF

J gene: TRBJ2-3
clone size: -
D gene: -
V gene: TRBV20-1
CDR3 length: 13
CDR3 DNA: TGCAGTGCCCGGGACGGCGACACAGATACGCAGTATTTT
CDR3 protein: CSARDGDTDTQYF

J gene: TRBJ2-3
clone size: -
D gene: -
V gene: TRBV6-6
CDR3 length: 14
CDR3 DNA: TGTGCCAGCAGTTTTGCCAGGGACACAGATACGCAGTATTTT
CDR3 protein: CASSFARDTDTQYF

J gene: TRBJ1-1
clone size: -
D gene: -
V gene: TRBV12-3/TRBV12-4
CDR3 length: 15
CDR3 DNA: TGTGCCAGCAGCCCTCGGAACAGTCCGAACACTGAAGCTTTCTTT
CDR3 protein: CASSPRNSPNTEAFF

J gene: TRBJ1-1
clone size: many
D gene: -
V gene: TRBV7-8
CDR3 length: 13
CDR3 DNA: TGTGCCAGCAGCCGAAGCGGGGGAACTGAAGCTTTCTTT
CDR3 protein: CASSRSGGTEAFF

J gene: TRBJ1-2
clone size: few
D gene: -
V gene: TRBV19
CDR3 length: 15
CDR3 DNA: TGTGCCAGTAGTATAGGCGGCGCAGGGGACTATGGCTACACCTTC
CDR3 protein: CASSIGGAGDYGYTF

J gene: TRBJ2-7
clone size: -
D gene: -
V gene: TRBV6-1
CDR3 length: 13
CDR3 DNA: TGTGCCAGCAGTGAAGCAGGGTTTAGCGAGCAGTACTTC
CDR3 protein: CASSEAGFSEQYF

J gene: TRBJ2-7
clone size: few
D gene: -
V gene: TRBV19
CDR3 length: 13
CDR3 DNA: TGTGCCAGTAGTATTGGAGGTTTCTACGAGCAGTACTTC
CDR3 protein: CASSIGGFYEQYF

J gene: TRBJ2-7
clone size: many
D gene: TRBD2
V gene: TRBV10-3
CDR3 length: 15
CDR3 DNA: TGTGCCATCAGACAGACTAGCGGGAGAGTCTACGAGCAGTACTTC
CDR3 protein: CAIRQTSGRVYEQYF

J gene: TRBJ2-3
clone size: -
D gene: TRBD2
V gene: TRBV19
CDR3 length: 13
CDR3 DNA: TGTGCCAGTAGCGCGGGAGGGGCAGATACGCAGTATTTT
CDR3 protein: CASSAGGADTQYF

J gene: TRBJ1-2
clone size: -
D gene: -
V gene: TRBV6-5
CDR3 length: 11
CDR3 DNA: TGTGCCAGCACCGGGGTGGAGGGCTACACCTTC
CDR3 protein: CASTGVEGYTF

J gene: TRBJ2-7
clone size: -
D gene: -
V gene: TRBV7-3
CDR3 length: 15
CDR3 DNA: TGTGCCAGCAGCTTCTCCGGGTTGCTCAGCTACGAGCAGTACTTC
CDR3 protein: CASSFSGLLSYEQYF

J gene: TRBJ1-5
clone size: few
D gene: -
V gene: TRBV6-6
CDR3 length: 15
CDR3 DNA: TGTGCCAGCAGTGCAGGGCGAGCTAGCAATCAGCCCCAGCATTTT
CDR3 protein: CASSAGRASNQPQHF

J gene: TRBJ2-7
clone size: -
D gene: -
V gene: TRBV19
CDR3 length: 13
CDR3 DNA: TGTGCCAGTAGTATGCTCCTAGCTTACGAGCAGTACTTC
CDR3 protein: CASSMLLAYEQYF

J gene: TRBJ2-1
clone size: -
D gene: TRBD1
V gene: TRBV5-5
CDR3 length: 16
CDR3 DNA: TGTGCCAGCAGCGGGAGGAGGGGACAGGGGGCACATGAGCAGTTCTTC
CDR3 protein: CASSGRRGQGAHEQFF

J gene: TRBJ1-4
clone size: -
D gene: -
V gene: TRBV6-2/TRBV6-3
CDR3 length: 13
CDR3 DNA: TGTGCCAGCAGTTACTCGGCAGGCGAAAAACTGTTTTTT
CDR3 protein: CASSYSAGEKLFF

J gene: TRBJ2-3
clone size: once
D gene: -
V gene: TRBV20-1
CDR3 length: 15
CDR3 DNA: TGCAGTGCTAGAGATGTACAGGGTTTCACAGATACGCAGTATTTT
CDR3 protein: CSARDVQGFTDTQYF

J gene: TRBJ1-6
clone size: -
D gene: -
V gene: TRBV7-6
CDR3 length: 17
CDR3 DNA: TGTGCCAGCAGCCCCCAAGCGAGGGGTTCTCGAAATTCACCCCTCCACTTT
CDR3 protein: CASSPQARGSRNSPLHF

J gene: TRBJ1-2
clone size: many
D gene: -
V gene: TRBV7-2
CDR3 length: 12
CDR3 DNA: TGTGCCAGCAGCCCAGGCGGGTATGGCTACACCTTC
CDR3 protein: CASSPGGYGYTF

J gene: TRBJ2-3
clone size: -
D gene: -
V gene: TRBV6-5
CDR3 length: 14
CDR3 DNA: TGTGCCAGCAGTTACTCCCATAGCACAGATACGCAGTATTTT
CDR3 protein: CASSYSHSTDTQYF

J gene: TRBJ2-3
clone size: -
D gene: TRBD2
V gene: TRBV6-1
CDR3 length: 16
CDR3 DNA: TGTGCCAGCAGTACCCCAGCGGGAGGAGGGGCAGATACGCAGTATTTT
CDR3 protein: CASSTPAGGGADTQYF

J gene: TRBJ2-1
clone size: -
D gene: -
V gene: TRBV7-9
CDR3 length: 14
CDR3 DNA: TGTGCCAGCAGCTTCGTTAGGCTGGGGAATGAGCAGTTCTTC
CDR3 protein: CASSFVRLGNEQFF

J gene: TRBJ2-3
clone size: many
D gene: TRBD2
V gene: TRBV7-2
CDR3 length: 17
CDR3 DNA: TGTGCCAGCAGCTTAGCAAAACTAGCGGACTACACAGATACGCAGTATTTT
CDR3 protein: CASSLAKLADYTDTQYF

J gene: TRBJ2-2
clone size: -
D gene: -
V gene: TRBV5-6
CDR3 length: 12
CDR3 DNA: TGTGCCAGCAGCCGCGGACAGGGGGAGCTGTTTTTT
CDR3 protein: CASSRGQGELFF

J gene: TRBJ2-7
clone size: few
D gene: TRBD2
V gene: TRBV12-3/TRBV12-4
CDR3 length: 15
CDR3 DNA: TGTGCCAGCAGTTTGAGCGCTAGCGGGAGAGGCGAGCAGTACTTC
CDR3 protein: CASSLSASGRGEQYF

J gene: TRBJ2-1
clone size: -
D gene: -
V gene: TRBV7-9
CDR3 length: 17
CDR3 DNA: TGTGCCAGCAGCCCGGGGGTTGGGAAGAGCTCCTACAATGAGCAGTTCTTC
CDR3 protein: CASSPGVGKSSYNEQFF

J gene: TRBJ1-1
clone size: few
D gene: -
V gene: TRBV7-6
CDR3 length: 15
CDR3 DNA: TGTGCCAGCAGCTTAAGAGATTGGGGGAACACTGAAGCTTTCTTT
CDR3 protein: CASSLRDWGNTEAFF

J gene: TRBJ1-1
clone size: -
D gene: -
V gene: TRBV19
CDR3 length: 14
CDR3 DNA: TGTGCCAGTAGTGGGATTCAAGGGTGGACTGAAGCTTTCTTT
CDR3 protein: CASSGIQGWTEAFF